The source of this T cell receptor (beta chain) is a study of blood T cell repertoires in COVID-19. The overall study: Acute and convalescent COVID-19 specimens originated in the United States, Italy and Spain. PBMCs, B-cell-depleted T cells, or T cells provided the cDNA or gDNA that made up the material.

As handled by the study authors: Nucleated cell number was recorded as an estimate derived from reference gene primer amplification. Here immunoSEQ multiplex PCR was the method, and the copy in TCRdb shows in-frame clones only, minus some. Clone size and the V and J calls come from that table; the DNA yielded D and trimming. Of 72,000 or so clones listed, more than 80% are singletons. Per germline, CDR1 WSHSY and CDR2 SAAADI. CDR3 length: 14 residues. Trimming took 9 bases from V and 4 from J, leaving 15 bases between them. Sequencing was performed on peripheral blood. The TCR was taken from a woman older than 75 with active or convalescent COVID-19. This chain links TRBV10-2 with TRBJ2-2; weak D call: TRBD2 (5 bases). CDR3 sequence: CARDSGFGTGELFF. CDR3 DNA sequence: TGCGCCAGAGACTCGGGGTTTGGCACCGGGGAGCTGTTTTTT.